The 7 T cell receptor beta chains given below trace back to one sample, sequenced in a study of cytomegalovirus exposure and HLA in healthy donors. The PCR used 60 Vbeta and 13 Jbeta primers. The repertoire was sequenced with immunoSEQ multiplex PCR; TCRdb's copy has only in-frame clones and lacks some. The sample includes approximately 51,000 clones, 65% to 85% of them seen just once. Sequencing used PBMCs. The receptors stem from a boy aged 5-17 years in good health and CMV-seropositive.

The genes are TRBV11-2 and TRBJ1-4; D perhaps matches TRBD1 (5 bases). The CDR3 is made up of 15 amino acids. The germline V gene encodes CDR1 SGHAT and CDR2 FQNNGV. V lost 5 bases, J lost 7 bases, and 17 bases lay in between. The CDR3 sequence is CASSQTTASSEKLFF. Written as DNA, the CDR3 is TGTGCCAGCAGCCAAACGACAGCTTCCTCTGAAAAACTGTTTTTT. Filled out from reference TRBV11-2 and TRBJ1-4, the complete variable domain reads EAGVAQSPRYKIIEKRQSVAFWCNPISGHATLYWYQQILGQGPKLLIQFQNNGVVDDSQLPKDRFSAERLKGVDSTLKIQPAKLEDSAVYLCASSQTTASSEKLFFGSGTQLSVL.

V and J are TRBV9 and TRBJ2-1, with D tentatively TRBD2 (7 bases). V gave up 4 bases and J gave up 2 bases, with 13 bases separating them. CDR3 length: 15 amino acids. From germline, CDR1 is SGDLS and CDR2 YYNGEE. Written as DNA, the CDR3 is TGTGCCAGCAGCAAGCTGCGGGGGCCCTACAATGAGCAGTTCTTC. This gives the protein CASSKLRGPYNEQFF.

A single count supports this clone. The chain has TRBV19 and TRBJ1-5; the match to TRBD1 covers 7 bases. The CDR3 totals 13 residues. J lost 4 bases, V lost 10 bases, and 7 bases had no gene match. Germline CDR1 reads LNHDA; CDR2 reads SQIVND (reference sequence). CDR3: CATSDRTNQPQHF. The CDR3 bases are TGTGCCACCTCGGACAGGACTAATCAGCCCCAGCATTTT.

V is TRBV5-4 and J is TRBJ2-5; 7 bases match TRBD1. The J call may not be correct, given that the DNA end is closer to TRBJ2-7. The CDR3 is made up of 14 amino acids. CDR1 SGHNT and CDR2 YYREEE come from the germline V gene (reference sequence). CDR3: CASSLKGAFYEQYF. CDR3 DNA: TGTGCCAGCAGCCTCAAGGGGGCTTTCTACGAGCAGTACTTC.

This clone was observed a handful of times. The chain employs TRBV12-5 and TRBJ1-1, with 11 bases that match TRBD1. The germline gives CDR1 LGHNT, CDR2 FRNRAP. V shed 2 bases and J 4 bases; nucleotides not matched to a gene: 3. The CDR3 sequence is 15 residues long. The CDR3 loop reads CASGLLGTGGTEAFF. In DNA, the CDR3 is TGTGCTAGTGGTTTGCTCGGGACAGGGGGCACTGAAGCTTTCTTT.

V and J are TRBV6-5 and TRBJ1-3, with D tentatively TRBD1 (5 bases). Germline CDR1 and CDR2: MNHEY and SVGAGI. The CDR3 contains 14 residues. Trimming cost V 6 bases and J 3 bases, with 12 bases left between them. Here the CDR3 DNA reads TGTGCCAGCAGCGGGACTCTGGATGGAAACACCATATATTTT. As protein: CASSGTLDGNTIYF.

The chain uses TRBV29-1 and TRBJ2-3; 7 positions match TRBD2. The CDR3 spans 15 residues. J lost 4 bases, V lost 5 bases, and 12 bases had no gene match. CDR1 is SQVTM and CDR2 is ANQGSEA in the germline V gene. The CDR3 sequence: CSVRVGGESSDTQYF. CDR3 DNA sequence: TGCAGCGTTAGGGTGGGGGGGGAAAGTTCAGATACGCAGTATTTT.